This TCR beta chain was captured by sequencing in a study of CXCR3-negative and CXCR3-positive naive CD8 T cells. CDR3 size: 15 residues. Per the germline V gene, CDR1 is MDHEN and CDR2 is SYDVKM. Triplicate sorts of roughly 300,000 cells per CD8+ subset. Naive CD8+ T lymphocytes were specified as CD45RO-CCR7+CD27+CD95-. The study made its TRB cDNA libraries by 5' RACE, adding UMI labels. TCRdb processed the 5' RACE reads again and assigns one entry to each CDR3 protein, with no DNA. The data include some 130,000 distinct CDR3 sequences; the top ten clones carry 0.29%. This chain links TRBV28 with TRBJ2-1; there is no DNA to check the TCRdb D call of TRBD2. This sequence originates from a human donor in good health. Some clones in this sample may be carry-over from other donors' samples. The sequenced sample was naive CXCR3- CD8+ T cells from blood. Subset specified: CD45RO-CCR7+CD27+CD95- naive CD8+ T cells lacking CXCR3 (TNR3-). The CDR3 loop reads CASSSGGGLVSEQFF.